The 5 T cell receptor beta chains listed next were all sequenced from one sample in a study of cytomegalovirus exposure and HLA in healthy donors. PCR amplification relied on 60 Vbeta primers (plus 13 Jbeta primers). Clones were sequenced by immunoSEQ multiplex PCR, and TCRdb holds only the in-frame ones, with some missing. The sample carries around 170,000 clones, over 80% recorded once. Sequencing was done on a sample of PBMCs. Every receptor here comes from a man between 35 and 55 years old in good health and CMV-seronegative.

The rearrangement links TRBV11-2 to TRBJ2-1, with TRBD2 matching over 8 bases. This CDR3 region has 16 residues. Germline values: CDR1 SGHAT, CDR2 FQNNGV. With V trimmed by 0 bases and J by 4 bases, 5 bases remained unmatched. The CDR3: CASSLEVAGRYNEQFF. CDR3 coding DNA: TGTGCCAGCAGCTTAGAGGTAGCGGGGAGATACAATGAGCAGTTCTTC.

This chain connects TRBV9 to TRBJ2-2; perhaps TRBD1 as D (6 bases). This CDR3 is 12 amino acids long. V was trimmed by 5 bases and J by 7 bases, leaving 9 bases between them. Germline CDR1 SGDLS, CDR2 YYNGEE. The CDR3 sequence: CASRKTGGELFF. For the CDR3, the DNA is TGTGCCAGCAGAAAGACAGGCGGGGAGCTGTTTTTT.

Here the CDR3 reads CASSVATSGRAQKQFF. In nucleotides, the CDR3 is TGTGCCAGCAGCGTAGCGACTAGCGGGAGGGCTCAGAAGCAGTTCTTC. This rearrangement joins TRBV9 to TRBJ2-1, with TRBD2 identical over 14 bases. In germline, CDR1 is SGDLS, CDR2 YYNGEE. CDR3 length equals 16 residues. Trimming took 0 bases from V and 11 from J; bases not matched to a gene: 7. The full variable domain, with the rest looked up from reference TRBV9 and TRBJ2-1, is DSGVTQTPKHLITATGQRVTLRCSPRSGDLSVYWYQQSLDQGLQFLIQYYNGEERAKGNILERFSAQQFPDLHSELNLSSLELGDSALYFCASSVATSGRAQKQFFGPGTRLTVL.

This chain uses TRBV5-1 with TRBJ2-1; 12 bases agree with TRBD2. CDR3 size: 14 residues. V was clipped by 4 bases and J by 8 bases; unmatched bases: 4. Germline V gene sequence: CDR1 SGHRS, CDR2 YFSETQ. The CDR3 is CASSPTSGRHEQFF. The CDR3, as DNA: TGCGCCAGCAGCCCGACTAGCGGGAGACATGAGCAGTTCTTC.

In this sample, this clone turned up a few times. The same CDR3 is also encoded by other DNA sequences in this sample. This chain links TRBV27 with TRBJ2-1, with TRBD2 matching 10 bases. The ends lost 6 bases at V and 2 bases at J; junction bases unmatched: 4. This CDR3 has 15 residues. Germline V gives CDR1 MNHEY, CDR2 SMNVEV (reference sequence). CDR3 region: CASSPGTSAYNEQFF. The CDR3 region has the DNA TGTGCCAGCAGCCCCGGGACTAGCGCCTACAATGAGCAGTTCTTC.